The source of this T cell receptor beta chain is a study of blood T cell repertoires in COVID-19. Per germline, CDR1 SGHRS and CDR2 YFSETQ. The length of the CDR3 is 15 residues. J was trimmed by 3 bases and V by 0 bases; bases with no gene match: 5. Here immunoSEQ multiplex PCR was the method, and the copy in TCRdb shows in-frame clones only, minus some. Of about 300,000 clones in the sample, around 90% were seen once. The rearrangement uses TRBV5-1 and TRBJ1-1, with 7 bases fitting TRBD1. This TCR came from a woman aged 45-59 years with COVID-19, enrolled during active disease. What was sequenced was peripheral blood. The CDR3 DNA reads as TGCGCCAGCAGCTTGGGGACAGGTTCGGACACTGAAGCTTTCTTT. Amino acids: CASSLGTGSDTEAFF. Based on the CDR3 plus reference TRBV5-1 and TRBJ1-1, the full variable domain is KAGVTQTPRYLIKTRGQQVTLSCSPISGHRSVSWYQQTPGQGLQFLFEYFSETQRNKGNFPGRFSGRQFSNSRSEMNVSTLELGDSALYLCASSLGTGSDTEAFFGQGTRLTVV.